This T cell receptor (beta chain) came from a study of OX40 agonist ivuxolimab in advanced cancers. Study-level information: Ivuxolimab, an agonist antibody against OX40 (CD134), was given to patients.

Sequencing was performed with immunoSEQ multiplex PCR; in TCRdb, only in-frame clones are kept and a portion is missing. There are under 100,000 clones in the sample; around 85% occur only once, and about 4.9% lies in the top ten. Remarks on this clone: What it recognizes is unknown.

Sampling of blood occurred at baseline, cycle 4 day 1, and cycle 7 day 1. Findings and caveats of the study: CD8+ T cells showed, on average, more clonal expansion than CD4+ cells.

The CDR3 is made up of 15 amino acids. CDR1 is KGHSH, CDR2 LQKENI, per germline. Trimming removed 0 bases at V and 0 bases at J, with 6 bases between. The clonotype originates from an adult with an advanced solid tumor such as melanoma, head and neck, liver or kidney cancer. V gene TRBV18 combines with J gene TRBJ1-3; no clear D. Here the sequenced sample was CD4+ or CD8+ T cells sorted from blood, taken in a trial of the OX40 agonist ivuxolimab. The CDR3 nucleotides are TGTGCCAGCTCACCACCAGCAAACTCTGGAAACACCATATATTTT. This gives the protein CASSPPANSGNTIYF. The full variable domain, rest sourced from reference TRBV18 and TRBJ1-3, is NAGVMQNPRHLVRRRGQEARLRCSPMKGHSHVYWYRQLPEEGLKFMVYLQKENIIDESGMPKERFSAEFPKEGPSILRIQQVVRGDSAAYFCASSPPANSGNTIYFGEGSWLTVV.